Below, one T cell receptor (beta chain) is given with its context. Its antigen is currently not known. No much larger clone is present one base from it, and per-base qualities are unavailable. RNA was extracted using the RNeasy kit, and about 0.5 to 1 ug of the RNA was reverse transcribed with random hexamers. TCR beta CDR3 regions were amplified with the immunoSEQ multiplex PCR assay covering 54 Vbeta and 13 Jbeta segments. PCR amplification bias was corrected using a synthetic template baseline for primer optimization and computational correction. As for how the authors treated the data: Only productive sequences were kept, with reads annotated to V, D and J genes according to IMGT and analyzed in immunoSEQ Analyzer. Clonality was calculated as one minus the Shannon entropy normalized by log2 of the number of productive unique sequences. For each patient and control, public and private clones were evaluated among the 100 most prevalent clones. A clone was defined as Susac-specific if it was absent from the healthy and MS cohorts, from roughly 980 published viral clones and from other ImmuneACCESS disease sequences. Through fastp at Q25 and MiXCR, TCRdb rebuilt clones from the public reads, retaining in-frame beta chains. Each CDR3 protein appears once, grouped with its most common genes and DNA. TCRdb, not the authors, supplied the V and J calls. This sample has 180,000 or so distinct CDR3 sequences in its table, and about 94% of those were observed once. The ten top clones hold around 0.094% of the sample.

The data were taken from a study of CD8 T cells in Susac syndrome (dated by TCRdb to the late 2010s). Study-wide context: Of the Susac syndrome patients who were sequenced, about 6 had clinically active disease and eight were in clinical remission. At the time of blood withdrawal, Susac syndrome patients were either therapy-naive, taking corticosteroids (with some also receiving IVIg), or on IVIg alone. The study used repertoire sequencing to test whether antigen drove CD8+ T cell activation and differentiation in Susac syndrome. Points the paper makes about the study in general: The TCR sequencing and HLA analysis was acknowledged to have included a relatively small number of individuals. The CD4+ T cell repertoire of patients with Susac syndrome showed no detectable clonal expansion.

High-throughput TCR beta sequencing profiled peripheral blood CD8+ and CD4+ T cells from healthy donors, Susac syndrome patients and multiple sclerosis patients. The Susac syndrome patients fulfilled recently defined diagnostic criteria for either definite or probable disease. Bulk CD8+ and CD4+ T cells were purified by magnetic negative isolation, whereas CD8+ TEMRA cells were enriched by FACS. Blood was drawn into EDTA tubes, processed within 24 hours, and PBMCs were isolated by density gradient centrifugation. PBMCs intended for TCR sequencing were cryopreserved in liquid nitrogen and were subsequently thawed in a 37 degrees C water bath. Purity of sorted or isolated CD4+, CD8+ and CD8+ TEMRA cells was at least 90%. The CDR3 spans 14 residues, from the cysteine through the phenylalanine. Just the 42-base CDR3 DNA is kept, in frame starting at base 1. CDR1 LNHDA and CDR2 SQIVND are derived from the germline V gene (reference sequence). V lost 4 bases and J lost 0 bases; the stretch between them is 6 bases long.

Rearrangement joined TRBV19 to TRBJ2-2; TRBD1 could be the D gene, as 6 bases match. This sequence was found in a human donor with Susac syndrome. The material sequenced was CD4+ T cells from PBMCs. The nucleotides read TGTGCCAGTAGTAGGACAGCGAACACCGGGGAGCTGTTTTTT. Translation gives CASSRTANTGELFF.